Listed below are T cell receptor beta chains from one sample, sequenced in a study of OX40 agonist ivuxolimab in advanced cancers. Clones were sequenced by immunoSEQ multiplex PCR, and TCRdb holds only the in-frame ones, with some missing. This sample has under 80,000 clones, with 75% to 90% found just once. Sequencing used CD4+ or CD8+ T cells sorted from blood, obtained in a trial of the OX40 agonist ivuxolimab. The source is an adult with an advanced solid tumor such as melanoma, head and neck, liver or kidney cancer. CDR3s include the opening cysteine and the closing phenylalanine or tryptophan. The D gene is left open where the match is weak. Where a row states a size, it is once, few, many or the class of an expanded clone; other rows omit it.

CDR3nt: TGTGCCAGCAGCTTAGGGTTGTGGGGAATCACTGAAGCTTTCTTT
CDR3aa: CASSLGLWGITEAFF
len: 15
abundance: NA
v_gene: TRBV7-9
j_gene: TRBJ1-1
d_gene: NA

CDR3nt: TGTGCCAGCAAAACAGGGGACACCGGGGAGCTGTTTTTT
CDR3aa: CASKTGDTGELFF
len: 13
abundance: once
v_gene: TRBV27
j_gene: TRBJ2-2
d_gene: TRBD1

CDR3nt: TGCGCCACCTCGGCAGGGTGGGTGAGTGAGCAGTTCTTC
CDR3aa: CATSAGWVSEQFF
len: 13
abundance: NA
v_gene: TRBV10-2
j_gene: TRBJ2-1
d_gene: NA

CDR3nt: TGTGCCAGCAGTCCGGGACAGGGGCTGTCCTACGAGCAGTACTTC
CDR3aa: CASSPGQGLSYEQYF
len: 15
abundance: NA
v_gene: TRBV28
j_gene: TRBJ2-7
d_gene: TRBD1

CDR3nt: TGTGCCAGCAGTGAAGAGGGACTAGCGGGAGGGCCGAATAATGAGCAGTTCTTC
CDR3aa: CASSEEGLAGGPNNEQFF
len: 18
abundance: NA
v_gene: TRBV6-1
j_gene: TRBJ2-1
d_gene: TRBD2

CDR3nt: TGTGCCAGCAGCTTGGATGGGGCTGGCGAGTACTTC
CDR3aa: CASSLDGAGEYF
len: 12
abundance: NA
v_gene: TRBV5-4
j_gene: TRBJ2-7
d_gene: NA

CDR3nt: TGCGCCAGCAGCCCGGGACTAGCGGGAGGATCGAGAAATGAGCAGTTCTTC
CDR3aa: CASSPGLAGGSRNEQFF
len: 17
abundance: NA
v_gene: TRBV4-3
j_gene: TRBJ2-1
d_gene: TRBD2

CDR3nt: TGTGCCAGCAGTTTGACAGGGAATCGAGACGAGCAGTACTTC
CDR3aa: CASSLTGNRDEQYF
len: 14
abundance: NA
v_gene: TRBV28
j_gene: TRBJ2-7
d_gene: TRBD1

CDR3nt: TGTGCCAGTCGGATGGGACTAGCACAAGAGACCCAGTACTTC
CDR3aa: CASRMGLAQETQYF
len: 14
abundance: NA
v_gene: TRBV19
j_gene: TRBJ2-5
d_gene: TRBD2

CDR3nt: TGTGCTAGTGGTGCGGACAGACTCGGCAATCAGCCCCAGCATTTT
CDR3aa: CASGADRLGNQPQHF
len: 15
abundance: NA
v_gene: TRBV12-5
j_gene: TRBJ1-5
d_gene: NA

CDR3nt: TGTGCCAGCAGTTTCCTTTTGATGTCCGGGGAGCTGTTTTTT
CDR3aa: CASSFLLMSGELFF
len: 14
abundance: NA
v_gene: TRBV28
j_gene: TRBJ2-2
d_gene: NA

CDR3nt: TGTGCCACCAGCAGAGAGCCTAGCGGGAACAATGAGCAGTTCTTC
CDR3aa: CATSREPSGNNEQFF
len: 15
abundance: NA
v_gene: TRBV15
j_gene: TRBJ2-1
d_gene: TRBD2

CDR3nt: TGTGCCAGCAGCGTGCCTAGTGAGGACACCGGGGAGCTGTTTTTT
CDR3aa: CASSVPSEDTGELFF
len: 15
abundance: NA
v_gene: TRBV7-9
j_gene: TRBJ2-2
d_gene: NA

CDR3nt: TGTGCCAGTAGTATAGACGAGTATCAGCCCCAGCATTTT
CDR3aa: CASSIDEYQPQHF
len: 13
abundance: NA
v_gene: TRBV19
j_gene: TRBJ1-5
d_gene: NA

CDR3nt: TGTGCCAGCAGCCTTCTTGAGGGGATGGGGCGTGGCACCGGGGAGCTGTTTTTT
CDR3aa: CASSLLEGMGRGTGELFF
len: 18
abundance: NA
v_gene: TRBV5-8
j_gene: TRBJ2-2
d_gene: NA

CDR3nt: TGTGCCAGCAGCCCCAGGGAGGGCGGGCCCTCCTACGAGCAGTACTTC
CDR3aa: CASSPREGGPSYEQYF
len: 16
abundance: NA
v_gene: TRBV7-9
j_gene: TRBJ2-7
d_gene: TRBD2

CDR3nt: TGTGCCAGCAGTTTTTCTGGGAGCTCCTACGAGCAGTACTTC
CDR3aa: CASSFSGSSYEQYF
len: 14
abundance: once
v_gene: TRBV28
j_gene: TRBJ2-7
d_gene: NA

CDR3nt: TGTGCCAGCAGCTTGGCAGGGGGCCGCGAGCAGTTCTTC
CDR3aa: CASSLAGGREQFF
len: 13
abundance: once
v_gene: TRBV5-6
j_gene: TRBJ2-1
d_gene: TRBD1

CDR3nt: TGTGCCAGCAGCCCAAGACAGGGGCGAGATTTAAACATTCAGTACTTC
CDR3aa: CASSPRQGRDLNIQYF
len: 16
abundance: NA
v_gene: TRBV7-8
j_gene: TRBJ2-4
d_gene: TRBD1

CDR3nt: TGTGCCAGCAGTCACACTAGCGGGACGTACCAAGAGACCCAGTACTTC
CDR3aa: CASSHTSGTYQETQYF
len: 16
abundance: NA
v_gene: TRBV28
j_gene: TRBJ2-5
d_gene: TRBD2

CDR3nt: TGTGCCAGCAGTCTGACAGGGTCCCAAGAGACCCAGTACTTC
CDR3aa: CASSLTGSQETQYF
len: 14
abundance: NA
v_gene: TRBV6-6
j_gene: TRBJ2-5
d_gene: TRBD1

CDR3nt: TGCGCCAGCAGCCAATTAGCGTTAACAGATACGCAGTATTTT
CDR3aa: CASSQLALTDTQYF
len: 14
abundance: NA
v_gene: TRBV4-1
j_gene: TRBJ2-3
d_gene: NA

CDR3nt: TGTGCCAGCAGCGTAGCCCCGGGGGCAGGGGCCTATGGCTACACCTTC
CDR3aa: CASSVAPGAGAYGYTF
len: 16
abundance: NA
v_gene: TRBV9
j_gene: TRBJ1-2
d_gene: NA

CDR3nt: TGTGCCAGCTTTATGTCCGCGGGCGGGAGTGAGACGCAGTATTTT
CDR3aa: CASFMSAGGSETQYF
len: 15
abundance: NA
v_gene: TRBV13
j_gene: TRBJ2-3
d_gene: TRBD2

CDR3nt: TGTGCCAGCAGCGACGGGAGTGAGCAGTTCTTC
CDR3aa: CASSDGSEQFF
len: 11
abundance: NA
v_gene: TRBV2
j_gene: TRBJ2-1
d_gene: NA

CDR3nt: TGCGCCAGCAGCCCCGAGGGAGGGATCGACGAGCAGTACTTC
CDR3aa: CASSPEGGIDEQYF
len: 14
abundance: NA
v_gene: TRBV4-3
j_gene: TRBJ2-7
d_gene: TRBD2

CDR3nt: TGTGCCAGCAGTTACTCCGGGACAGGGTACAATGAGCAGTTCTTC
CDR3aa: CASSYSGTGYNEQFF
len: 15
abundance: NA
v_gene: TRBV6-5
j_gene: TRBJ2-1
d_gene: TRBD1

CDR3nt: TGCGCCAGCAGCCAAGACTGGGGAGATAATAGCAATCAGCCCCAGCATTTT
CDR3aa: CASSQDWGDNSNQPQHF
len: 17
abundance: NA
v_gene: TRBV4-3
j_gene: TRBJ1-5
d_gene: NA

CDR3nt: TGTGCCAGCAGTTTCGCCACCGGGGAGCTGTTTTTT
CDR3aa: CASSFATGELFF
len: 12
abundance: few
v_gene: TRBV27
j_gene: TRBJ2-2
d_gene: NA

CDR3nt: TGTGCCAGCGGGATCGCCGGAACCTACAATGAGCAGTTCTTC
CDR3aa: CASGIAGTYNEQFF
len: 14
abundance: NA
v_gene: TRBV27
j_gene: TRBJ2-1
d_gene: NA

CDR3nt: TGTGCCTGGAGTCCTCCAGGGGAAAACATTCAGTACTTC
CDR3aa: CAWSPPGENIQYF
len: 13
abundance: NA
v_gene: TRBV30
j_gene: TRBJ2-4
d_gene: NA

CDR3nt: TGTGCCAGCAGTTTAGGGGGACTCTACGAGCAGTACTTC
CDR3aa: CASSLGGLYEQYF
len: 13
abundance: NA
v_gene: TRBV27
j_gene: TRBJ2-7
d_gene: NA

CDR3nt: TGTGCCAGCAGTCCCTCGGTAGACACTACCTACGAGCAGTACTTC
CDR3aa: CASSPSVDTTYEQYF
len: 15
abundance: few
v_gene: TRBV28
j_gene: TRBJ2-7
d_gene: NA

CDR3nt: TGTGCCAGCGGGGCGAACGAGTACGAGCAGTACTTC
CDR3aa: CASGANEYEQYF
len: 12
abundance: NA
v_gene: TRBV28
j_gene: TRBJ2-7
d_gene: NA

CDR3nt: TGTGCCATCACCGAGGAACCTCCGGGGACCGGGGAGCTGTTTTTT
CDR3aa: CAITEEPPGTGELFF
len: 15
abundance: medium-sized
v_gene: TRBV10-3
j_gene: TRBJ2-2
d_gene: NA

CDR3nt: TGCAGCGTTGAAGATGAAGGCCCGAGCTCCTACAATGAGCAGTTCTTC
CDR3aa: CSVEDEGPSSYNEQFF
len: 16
abundance: NA
v_gene: TRBV29-1
j_gene: TRBJ2-1
d_gene: NA

CDR3nt: TGTGCGGTGGGGGTCTACGAGCAGTACTTC
CDR3aa: CAVGVYEQYF
len: 10
abundance: once
v_gene: TRBV6-1
j_gene: TRBJ2-7
d_gene: NA

CDR3nt: TGTGCCAGCAGCTTAGATGGGGACAGTCCGAGCTCCTACAATGAGCAGTTCTTC
CDR3aa: CASSLDGDSPSSYNEQFF
len: 18
abundance: once
v_gene: TRBV11-2
j_gene: TRBJ2-1
d_gene: TRBD1

CDR3nt: TGTGCCAGCTCACCCGGGGGGGAACTGTTTTTT
CDR3aa: CASSPGGELFF
len: 11
abundance: once
v_gene: TRBV18
j_gene: TRBJ1-4
d_gene: NA

CDR3nt: TGCGCCAGCAGCCAAGTACCCAACAGGGAACAGCCCCAGCATTTT
CDR3aa: CASSQVPNREQPQHF
len: 15
abundance: few
v_gene: TRBV4-3
j_gene: TRBJ1-5
d_gene: NA

CDR3nt: TGTGCCTGGAGTCCCCTCGACGATGAGCAGTTCTTC
CDR3aa: CAWSPLDDEQFF
len: 12
abundance: NA
v_gene: TRBV30
j_gene: TRBJ2-1
d_gene: NA

CDR3nt: TGCGCCAGCAGCCCGGGACAGGGGACGCAAGATACGCAGTATTTT
CDR3aa: CASSPGQGTQDTQYF
len: 15
abundance: few
v_gene: TRBV4-1
j_gene: TRBJ2-3
d_gene: TRBD1

CDR3nt: TGTGCCAGCTCACCAAAAGGGACCGGGGGCATTTTAACTAATGAAAAACTGTTTTTT
CDR3aa: CASSPKGTGGILTNEKLFF
len: 19
abundance: NA
v_gene: TRBV18
j_gene: TRBJ1-4
d_gene: NA

CDR3nt: TGTGCCAGCAGCTCCAGACTAGCGGGAGTGATAGAGACCCAGTACTTC
CDR3aa: CASSSRLAGVIETQYF
len: 16
abundance: NA
v_gene: TRBV7-8
j_gene: TRBJ2-5
d_gene: TRBD2

CDR3nt: TGTGCCAGCAGTTATACAGGCTCGGATGAAAAACTGTTTTTT
CDR3aa: CASSYTGSDEKLFF
len: 14
abundance: NA
v_gene: TRBV6-5
j_gene: TRBJ1-4
d_gene: NA

CDR3nt: TGCAGCGCCCGAGGAAACACCATATATTTT
CDR3aa: CSARGNTIYF
len: 10
abundance: NA
v_gene: TRBV29-1
j_gene: TRBJ1-3
d_gene: NA

CDR3nt: TGTGCCAGCAGTGATGGGATTTCCGGGTCGAGCCGCTACGAGCAGTACTTC
CDR3aa: CASSDGISGSSRYEQYF
len: 17
abundance: NA
v_gene: TRBV2
j_gene: TRBJ2-7
d_gene: NA

CDR3nt: TGTGCCAGCAGTTATGAAACTACCGTTCAGTACTTC
CDR3aa: CASSYETTVQYF
len: 12
abundance: NA
v_gene: TRBV28
j_gene: TRBJ2-4
d_gene: NA

CDR3nt: TGTGCCAGCAGTTCGACTGGTGTCAATGAGCAGTTCTTC
CDR3aa: CASSSTGVNEQFF
len: 13
abundance: NA
v_gene: TRBV27
j_gene: TRBJ2-1
d_gene: NA

CDR3nt: TGTGCCAGCAGCGTAACGAGGGGGAAACTCCCTTACGAGCAGTACTTC
CDR3aa: CASSVTRGKLPYEQYF
len: 16
abundance: NA
v_gene: TRBV5-7
j_gene: TRBJ2-7
d_gene: NA

CDR3nt: TGTGCCAGCAGTCTCTCTCAGGACGTCGCTGGAAACACCATATATTTT
CDR3aa: CASSLSQDVAGNTIYF
len: 16
abundance: NA
v_gene: TRBV28
j_gene: TRBJ1-3
d_gene: NA

CDR3nt: TGTGCCATCAGCCCGGGACAGGGGGCTGGAAACACCATATATTTT
CDR3aa: CAISPGQGAGNTIYF
len: 15
abundance: NA
v_gene: TRBV10-3
j_gene: TRBJ1-3
d_gene: TRBD1